This entry describes one T cell receptor beta chain. The antigen remains undetermined. This specimen comes from a study of blood T cells in healthy people across ages. Study-wide points: As naive T cell percentage varied, TCR beta diversity correlated strongly with it. Long-lived donors had more naive CD4+ cells and higher diversity than aged donors. TCR beta diversity, measured per million T cells, fell in a roughly linear way with age.

The length of the CDR3 is 13 residues. The trim removed 4 bases at V and 8 bases at J, leaving 7 bases unmatched. CDR1 is SGHNT and CDR2 is YENEEA in the germline V gene. Through a sample-barcoded 5' primer and a J-beta primer mix, a second PCR was run for roughly 7 to 12 cycles. Each cDNA molecule was tagged by a template-switch adaptor with 12 random nucleotides. Using its own MiXCR run on the 5' RACE reads, TCRdb lists one record per CDR3 protein. There are 1.8 million or so distinct CDR3 sequences in the sample; roughly two fifths occur only once, and under 25% lies in the top ten. The rearrangement links TRBV11-3 to TRBJ1-2; 7 bases line up with TRBD1. The sequencing input was blood. This TCR was recovered from a human donor in good health. The CDR3 spells CASSSQGKGGYTF. CDR3 coding DNA: TGTGCCAGCAGCTCACAGGGGAAAGGCGGCTACACCTTC.